The TCR beta chain described here comes from a study of blood T cell repertoires in COVID-19. Study-level background: The United States, Italy and Spain supplied acute and convalescent COVID-19 samples. From T cells, B-cell-depleted T cells, or PBMCs came the material, which was cDNA or gDNA.

The CDR3 is 11 amino acids. The ends were cut back, 7 bases at V and 8 bases at J, with 12 bases in the middle. Germline V lookup: CDR1 SQVTM, CDR2 ANQGSEA. Original handling: Using reference gene primer amplification, nucleated cell counts were estimated. Produced via immunoSEQ multiplex PCR; TCRdb's table is partial and in-frame only. D and trimming come from the DNA, and the V and J calls and clone size come from that table. The sample has about 48,000 clones, more than 75% seen once. This sequence was found in a woman between 55 and 75 years old with acute or convalescent COVID-19. Input material: peripheral blood. J is TRBJ2-1 and V is TRBV29-1, with TRBD1 as a possible D gene (6 bases). The CDR3 nucleotides read TGCAGCGGTCAGGGGTTGCATGAGCAGTTCTTC. This encodes CSGQGLHEQFF.